These 18 T cell receptor beta chains were all obtained from the same sample, sequenced in a study of blood T cells in healthy people across ages. A second PCR of 7 to 11 cycles used a sample-barcoded 5' primer and a J-beta primer mix. TCRdb redid the calling of the 5' RACE reads with MiXCR, one entry per CDR3 protein. The sample carries about 570,000 distinct CDR3 sequences, about 29% recorded once. The same specimen was also included in a second study, on T cells of mothers and their children.

Sequenced material: blood. The receptors come from a boy between 2 and 10 years old in good health.

The chain employs TRBV20-1 and TRBJ2-1; 13 nucleotides agree with TRBD2. The ends lost 6 bases at V and 9 bases at J; junction bases unmatched: 8. Germline lookup yields CDR1 DFQATT and CDR2 SNEGSKA (reference sequence). CDR3 length: 14 amino acids. CDR3 nucleotide sequence: TGCAGTGCGGATACTAGCGGGGGGGCACTTGAGCAGTTCTTC. This gives the protein CSADTSGGALEQFF.

V usage is TRBV7-9 and J usage is TRBJ2-5, with TRBD2 identical over 8 bases. The J call could be wrong; TRBJ2-1 is a better fit for the DNA end. The length of the CDR3 is 16 residues. CDR1 SEHNR and CDR2 FQNEAQ come from the germline V gene (reference sequence). CDR3 amino acids: CASSPLKAGVYNEQFF. The CDR3 bases are TGTGCCAGCAGCCCTCTAAAAGCGGGGGTCTACAATGAGCAGTTCTTC.

The genes are TRBV9 and TRBJ2-5; TRBD2 aligns across 7 bases. The CDR3 length is 15 residues. CDR1 is SGDLS, CDR2 YYNGEE, per germline. V lost 0 bases to trimming and J lost 5 bases; unmatched junction nucleotides: 7. CDR3 DNA sequence: TGTGCCAGCAGCGTAGGTGGCGGGAGAGGTGAGACCCAGTACTTC. Protein: CASSVGGGRGETQYF.

V and J are TRBV7-3 and TRBJ2-1, with TRBD1 matching 10 bases. V trimming: 5 bases; J trimming: 10 bases; junction bases outside the gene matches: 17. Germline V lookup: CDR1 SGHTA, CDR2 FQGTGA. CDR3 length equals 17 residues. CDR3 bases: TGTGCCAGCAGCCGGGACAGGGGAATGGGTAAACAAGGGGAGCAGTTCTTC. Protein sequence: CASSRDRGMGKQGEQFF.

This clonotype has a count of ten or more. The rearrangement joins TRBV5-5 to TRBJ2-2, with TRBD2 identical over 11 bases. The CDR3 length is 17 residues. Germline V gives CDR1 SGHKS, CDR2 YYEKEE (reference sequence). V lost 1 base and J lost 6; bases outside the gene matches: 8. CDR3 sequence: CASSLLLAGAWAGELFF. As DNA, the CDR3 is TGTGCCAGCAGCTTGTTACTAGCGGGAGCGTGGGCCGGGGAGCTGTTTTTT.

The gene calls are TRBV4-3 and TRBJ2-2; tentative D call: TRBD2 (5 bases). This CDR3 region has 16 residues. V lost 0 bases and J lost 3, with 11 bases in between. Germline assignment: CDR1 LGHNA and CDR2 YSLEER. CDR3 nucleotides: TGCGCCAGCAGCCAAGATTTGAGGGCATACACCGGGGAGCTGTTTTTT. Residues: CASSQDLRAYTGELFF.

The chain links TRBV2 to TRBJ1-6; no clear D gene. CDR1 SNHLY and CDR2 FYNNEI come from the germline V gene. Trimming pared 6 bases from V and 7 bases from J, leaving 13 bases between. CDR3 size: 14 residues. The CDR3 here is CASRLDMANSPLHF. In DNA form, the CDR3 reads TGTGCCAGCAGATTAGACATGGCCAATTCACCCCTCCACTTT.

The V and J genes are TRBV7-8 and TRBJ2-7; the D gene is possibly TRBD1 (6 bases). With 4 bases removed from V and 6 bases from J, the gap between germline ends came to 19 bases. Germline values: CDR1 SGHVS, CDR2 FQNEAQ. The CDR3 runs 15 residues. The CDR3 DNA reads TGTGCCAGCAGCTCCTTAGGGGGTTCTGGGGGCGAGCAGTACTTC. Translating gives CASSSLGGSGGEQYF.

The chain carries TRBV29-1 and TRBJ2-1, with D possibly called TRBD1 or TRBD2 (5 bases each). CDR1 SQVTM and CDR2 ANQGSEA come from the germline V gene. The V end was cut by 2 bases, the J end by 7 bases, with 15 bases between. The CDR3 runs 14 residues. DNA for the CDR3: TGCAGCGTTGAAATCGGGACGTGGAGGAATGAGCAGTTCTTC. Translated, it gives CSVEIGTWRNEQFF.

This rearrangement joins TRBV12-3 or TRBV12-4 to TRBJ2-2; tentative D call: TRBD2 (6 bases). Trimming took off 2 bases at V and 1 base at J, with 8 bases between the two ends. The length of the CDR3 is 15 residues. CDR3: CASSLPAGNTGELFF. CDR3 nucleotide sequence: TGTGCCAGCAGTTTACCAGCGGGGAACACCGGGGAGCTGTTTTTT.

This clonotype came up a few times. The CDR3 DNA sequence: TGTGCCACCAGCAGAGATGCCGCAGTGCGGCAGCCGAGATGGACCCAGTACTTC. Its protein is CATSRDAAVRQPRWTQYF. The chain couples TRBV15 to TRBJ2-5; D gene unclear. Germline V gene sequence: CDR1 LNHNV, CDR2 YYDKDF (reference sequence). Trimming took off 0 bases at V and 7 bases at J, with 24 bases between the two ends. There are 18 residues in the CDR3.

Ten or more counts support this clonotype. V gene TRBV3-1 combines with J gene TRBJ1-2; a possible D gene is TRBD1 (6 bases). The CDR3 has 14 amino acids. Germline CDR1 and CDR2: LGHDT and YNNKEL (reference sequence). Trimming pared 1 base from V and 8 bases from J, leaving 14 bases between. The CDR3 is CASSQVRTARGYTF. As DNA, the CDR3 is TGTGCCAGCAGCCAAGTAAGGACAGCTCGGGGCTACACCTTC.

The chain uses TRBV20-1 and TRBJ2-5; no definite D call. This CDR3 region has 10 residues. Germline-derived CDR1 and CDR2 are DFQATT and SNEGSKA (reference sequence). Trimming pared 5 bases from V and 3 bases from J, leaving 4 bases between. In DNA form, the CDR3 reads TGCAGTGCTTTCAAAGAGACCCAGTACTTC. Its protein is CSAFKETQYF.

The CDR3 DNA follows: TGTGCCAGCAGCCCCAGGCGGGGGGGGGTCACGCATACGCAGTATTTT. Translating it yields CASSPRRGGVTHTQYF. The chain is built from TRBV7-2 and TRBJ2-3; 9 nucleotides line up with TRBD2. J gave up 7 bases and V 5 bases, and 13 bases lay outside the gene matches. Looked up from germline, CDR1 is SGHTA and CDR2 is FQGNSA. The CDR3 has 16 residues.

In this sample, this clonotype turned up a few times. The chain couples TRBV7-2 to TRBJ1-2; TRBD1 might be the D (5 bases). Germline CDR1 reads SGHTA; CDR2 reads FQGNSA. The CDR3 is made up of 15 amino acids. Trimming took 5 bases from V and 7 from J, leaving 20 bases between them. The CDR3 nucleotides are TGTGCCAGCAGCGCCAGGGATTATTACTCTACTGGCTACACCTTC. Its protein product is CASSARDYYSTGYTF.

This clonotype was observed a handful of times. The V call is TRBV6-2 or TRBV6-3, the J call TRBJ2-1, with 11 nucleotides matching TRBD2. The length of the CDR3 is 17 residues. Trimming cost V 10 bases and J 2 bases; bases outside gene matches: 13. Germline V CDR1 and CDR2: MNHEY, SVGEGT. The DNA of the CDR3 is TGTGCCACCCAGTATAGCGGGAGGGCCAGTGCCTACAATGAGCAGTTCTTC. Amino acids: CATQYSGRASAYNEQFF.

This clonotype was picked up many times. The chain combines TRBV5-1 with TRBJ2-1; D is possibly TRBD1 (5 bases). CDR1 and CDR2 (germline): SGHRS, YFSETQ. Trimming left V 3 bases short and J 5 bases short, with 12 bases between. The CDR3 has 14 residues. For the CDR3, the DNA is TGCGCCAGCAGCTCCCGAGCAGGGAACAATGAGCAGTTCTTC. Its protein product is CASSSRAGNNEQFF. Complete variable domain (other parts from reference TRBV5-1 and TRBJ2-1): KAGVTQTPRYLIKTRGQQVTLSCSPISGHRSVSWYQQTPGQGLQFLFEYFSETQRNKGNFPGRFSGRQFSNSRSEMNVSTLELGDSALYLCASSSRAGNNEQFFGPGTRLTVL.

DNA for the CDR3: TGTGCCAGCAGCGCGCCCGCTCGCGGAAACTACGAGCAGTACTTC. This codes for CASSAPARGNYEQYF. The chain has TRBV7-2 and TRBJ2-7; no reliable D call. This CDR3 has 15 residues. Germline values: CDR1 SGHTA, CDR2 FQGNSA. The germline V and J ends were trimmed by 5 bases and 3 bases, with 17 bases remaining between them.